This T cell receptor beta chain was profiled in a study of shared clonotypes between healthy human individuals. Whole-study context: Three CD4 naive, three CD4 memory, two CD8 naive and one CD8 memory plate were used per donor. Whole-study results and caveats: Since donors were few, the genetic and exposure-history diversity represented was limited.

This table comes from immunoSEQ multiplex PCR, and its TCRdb copy is limited to in-frame clones, with some not included. Among approximately 1.5 million clones listed, around 98% were seen once. In the case of this clone: Its antigen is as yet unknown.

Material for sequencing was naive CD4+ T cells sorted from blood. The subset: CD45RA+ positively selected. The receptor's source is a man aged 25-45 years in good health.

This CDR3 reads CASSLVGSGGRTDTQYF. The DNA for the CDR3 is TGTGCCAGCAGCTTAGTAGGGTCTGGCGGGAGAACAGATACGCAGTATTTT. The chain recombines TRBV7-8 with TRBJ2-3; TRBD2 aligns across 7 bases. The CDR3 length is 17 residues. CDR1 and CDR2 from the germline V gene are SGHVS and FQNEAQ. The junction had 10 bases not matched to a gene; V was cut back by 1 base and J by 3 bases.